This passage covers 27 T cell receptor beta chains from one sample sequenced in a study of sequential checkpoint blockade in melanoma. Generated by immunoSEQ multiplex PCR, the TCRdb table keeps only in-frame clones and is missing some. Here the sample spans roughly 4,000 clones, around 19% being singletons. Treatment noted: randomized to nivolumab then ipilimumab (arm A) or the reverse (arm B). Material: tumor tissue (inferred from file names), obtained from a patient given nivolumab and ipilimumab in sequence. The origin of the receptors is a human patient with melanoma. Some clones in this sample may be carry-over from other donors' samples.

This clone was recorded a few times. V is TRBV11-3 and J is TRBJ2-1; D might be TRBD1 or TRBD2, each matching 6 bases. Germline loops: CDR1 SGHNT, CDR2 YENEEA. This CDR3 has 16 residues. Trimming stripped 5 bases from V and 10 bases from J, with 24 bases between. The CDR3 loop is CASSVELAEGGREQFF. CDR3 DNA: TGTGCCAGCAGCGTTGAATTAGCGGAGGGGGGAAGGGAGCAGTTCTTC.

By proportion, this clone is medium-sized (0.01 to 0.1%). The chain links TRBV19 to TRBJ1-1, with D unresolved. Germline V gives CDR1 LNHDA, CDR2 SQIVND (reference sequence). This CDR3 is 14 amino acids long. V was clipped by 2 bases and J by 0 bases, with 7 bases between them. The CDR3 reads CASSIPGMNTEAFF. The CDR3 DNA is TGTGCCAGTAGTATACCTGGGATGAACACTGAAGCTTTCTTT.

This clone came up a few times. The chain joins TRBV6-8 to TRBJ1-3; no clear D. This CDR3 region has 15 residues. The V and J ends lost 7 bases and 0 bases respectively, with 13 bases between them. Germline assignment: CDR1 MNHGY and CDR2 SAAAGT. CDR3 amino acids: CASKVGQYSGNTIYF. The CDR3 nucleotides are TGTGCCAGCAAGGTGGGCCAGTACTCTGGAAACACCATATATTTT.

In this sample, this clone turned up a few times. The chain combines TRBV11-3 with TRBJ1-5; D unclear. The V gene lost 3 bases and the J gene lost 5 bases, with 14 bases spanning the gap. Germline V gene sequence: CDR1 SGHNT, CDR2 YENEEA. The CDR3 is made up of 15 amino acids. This chain's CDR3 is CASSLDGGRDQPQHF. CDR3 coding DNA: TGTGCCAGCAGCTTGGACGGCGGCCGGGATCAGCCCCAGCATTTT.

The rearrangement joins TRBV18 to TRBJ1-3; 7 bases map to TRBD1. J gave up 4 bases and V 2 bases, and 5 bases lay outside the gene matches. The V gene's germline CDR1 is KGHSH and CDR2 LQKENI. The CDR3 runs to 15 residues. CDR3 loop: CASSPGTASGNTIYF. In DNA, the CDR3 is TGTGCCAGCTCACCAGGGACAGCTTCGGGAAACACCATATATTTT.

This clone showed up many times. The chain is built from TRBV6-8 and TRBJ1-1; tentative D call: TRBD1 (6 bases). This CDR3 region has 20 residues. The V end was cut by 5 bases, the J end by 3 bases, with 31 bases between. Germline-derived CDR1 and CDR2 are MNHGY and SAAAGT. The CDR3 sequence: CASSDGGARGQIRWDTEAFF. CDR3 coding DNA: TGTGCCAGCAGTGACGGGGGTGCTCGGGGGCAAATTCGGTGGGACACTGAAGCTTTCTTT.

In this sample, this clone turned up many times. J is TRBJ1-3 and V is TRBV11-3; no clear D. CDR1 SGHNT and CDR2 YENEEA come from the germline V gene. The CDR3 runs 14 residues. Trimming took off 2 bases at V and 0 bases at J, with 5 bases between the two ends. The CDR3 DNA reads TGTGCCAGCAGCTTAAGGGACTCTGGAAACACCATATATTTT. Amino acid sequence: CASSLRDSGNTIYF.

This clone ranks as hyperexpanded. V is TRBV11-3 and J is TRBJ2-2; no clear D. The V gene's germline CDR1 is SGHNT and CDR2 YENEEA. CDR3 size: 15 residues. Trimming removed 5 bases from V and 1 base from J, with 11 bases in between. The DNA of the CDR3 is TGTGCCAGCAGCCGCAGCACCCTGAACACCGGGGAGCTGTTTTTT. The encoded protein is CASSRSTLNTGELFF.

This clone was counted ten times or more. The V call is TRBV11-3, the J call TRBJ2-1; D is unresolved. The germline V gene encodes CDR1 SGHNT and CDR2 YENEEA. CDR3 length equals 14 residues. The V end lost 5 bases, the J end lost 4 bases, and 12 bases lay between the germline ends. This CDR3 is CASSHASYYNEQFF. The CDR3 DNA is TGTGCCAGCAGCCATGCGAGTTATTACAATGAGCAGTTCTTC. The variable domain in full, completed from reference TRBV11-3 and TRBJ2-1, reads EAGVVQSPRYKIIEKKQPVAFWCNPISGHNTLYWYLQNLGQGPELLIRYENEEAVDDSQLPKDRFSAERLKGVDSTLKIQPAELGDSAVYLCASSHASYYNEQFFGPGTRLTVL.

The chain links TRBV28 to TRBJ2-7; D might be TRBD1 (5 bases). CDR1 MDHEN and CDR2 SYDVKM come from the germline V gene. CDR3 length: 17 residues. Trimming took 6 bases from V and 10 from J, leaving 31 bases between them. The CDR3, as DNA: TGTGCCAGCAGCCTAGACAGACTCGGTGCCCTACGAGCAAAACAGTACTTC. This gives the protein CASSLDRLGALRAKQYF.

The rearrangement links TRBV10-3 to TRBJ1-1; D possibly corresponds to TRBD1 (5 bases). Germline V gene sequence: CDR1 ENHRY, CDR2 SYGVKD. The CDR3 loop spans 14 amino acids. Trimming removed 2 bases from V and 1 base from J, with 8 bases in between. The CDR3 nucleotides read TGTGCCATCAGTGAGGAGGGACGGAACACTGAAGCTTTCTTT. Translation: CAISEEGRNTEAFF.

The genes are TRBV5-1 and TRBJ2-5; 11 bases align to TRBD1. The germline V gene has CDR1 SGHRS and CDR2 YFSETQ. The junction had 3 bases not matched to a gene; V was cut back by 0 bases and J by 8 bases. The CDR3 is 14 amino acids. Written as DNA, the CDR3 is TGCGCCAGCAGCTTGGGGGGACAGGGGGATACCCAGTACTTC. Translated: CASSLGGQGDTQYF.

The table lists this clone with a few counts. This rearrangement joins TRBV18 to TRBJ1-4; TRBD1 matches 10 bases. CDR3 length: 18 amino acids. Trimming took 2 bases from V and 2 from J; bases not matched to a gene: 8. Per germline, CDR1 KGHSH and CDR2 LQKENI. Here the CDR3 DNA reads TGTGCCAGCTCACCAACGAGACAGGGGGCACGGACTAATGAAAAACTGTTTTTT. Translation: CASSPTRQGARTNEKLFF.

There are many counts of this clone. The CDR3: CASSPGTVDTEAFF. The CDR3, as DNA: TGTGCCAGCAGCCCGGGGACCGTAGACACTGAAGCTTTCTTT. The V call is TRBV11-3, the J call TRBJ1-1, with D possibly matching TRBD1 (5 bases). This CDR3 region has 14 residues. In germline, CDR1 is SGHNT, CDR2 YENEEA. V gave up 5 bases and J gave up 3 bases, with 13 bases separating them. Full variable domain (missing parts from reference TRBV11-3 and TRBJ1-1): EAGVVQSPRYKIIEKKQPVAFWCNPISGHNTLYWYLQNLGQGPELLIRYENEEAVDDSQLPKDRFSAERLKGVDSTLKIQPAELGDSAVYLCASSPGTVDTEAFFGQGTRLTVV.

This clone rates as medium-sized. The chain combines TRBV6-8 with TRBJ2-1; TRBD2 aligns across 7 bases. The V and J ends lost 7 bases and 7 bases, in that order; junction bases with no gene match: 13. Germline CDR1 is MNHGY and CDR2 is SAAAGT. CDR3 size: 15 residues. CDR3 in DNA: TGTGCCAGCAAAATCCGCGGGGGACCTGAGAATGAGCAGTTCTTC. Translating it yields CASKIRGGPENEQFF.

This chain connects TRBV12-5 to TRBJ2-2, with D possibly being TRBD2 (5 bases). V was clipped by 0 bases and J by 7 bases, with 15 bases between them. The CDR3 has 16 amino acids. Germline CDR1 and CDR2: LGHNT and FRNRAP. The CDR3, as DNA: TGTGCTAGTGGTTTGGTACAACCTTTCGGGATCGGGGAGCTGTTTTTT. Translating gives CASGLVQPFGIGELFF.

This clone was detected only a few times. The rearrangement links TRBV11-3 to TRBJ2-7, with 8 bases lining up with TRBD2. Looked up from germline, CDR1 is SGHNT and CDR2 is YENEEA. The V segment lost 5 bases and the J segment 2 bases; nucleotides outside the gene matches: 14. CDR3 size: 17 residues. CDR3 loop: CASSRGGRASGPYEQYF. CDR3 in DNA: TGTGCCAGCAGCCGCGGGGGGAGGGCTAGCGGCCCCTACGAGCAGTACTTC.

This clone was observed a few times. The genes are TRBV11-3 and TRBJ1-1; TRBD1 is a possible D gene (5 bases). CDR1 SGHNT and CDR2 YENEEA come from the germline V gene. There are 14 residues in the CDR3. V lost 0 bases and J lost 10, with 15 bases in between. CDR3 DNA: TGTGCCAGCAGCTTAGAGACAGACACTTCAAGAGCTTTCTTT. This translates into CASSLETDTSRAFF.

This clone was recorded at least ten times. This chain links TRBV7-1 with TRBJ2-2; unclear D gene. TRBV7-1 belongs to the ORF category, with a function that is uncertain. This CDR3 contains 13 residues. CDR3 sequence reads: CASSQQNTGELFF. The DNA for the CDR3 is TGTGCTTCAAGTCAGCAGAACACCGGGGAGCTGTTTTTT.

This clone is classed as large (0.1 to 1%). The J gene is TRBJ1-1, the V gene TRBV4-1, with D unclear. Trimming took off 4 bases at V and 1 base at J, with 16 bases between the two ends. CDR3 size: 16 residues. Germline CDR1 MGHRA, CDR2 YSYEKL. The CDR3 DNA follows: TGCGCCAGCAGCCGTGGATTTTTGACAAGGAACACTGAAGCTTTCTTT. Translating it yields CASSRGFLTRNTEAFF.

This clone is labeled medium-sized. The chain uses TRBV9 and TRBJ1-1; D gene ambiguous. Trimming pared 0 bases from V and 0 bases from J, leaving 12 bases between. Per germline, CDR1 SGDLS and CDR2 YYNGEE. This CDR3 has 16 residues. In DNA, the CDR3 is TGTGCCAGCAGCGTAGCGGTAGACTGGATGAACACTGAAGCTTTCTTT. Its protein product is CASSVAVDWMNTEAFF. Full variable domain (outside the CDR3, taken from reference TRBV9 and TRBJ1-1): DSGVTQTPKHLITATGQRVTLRCSPRSGDLSVYWYQQSLDQGLQFLIQYYNGEERAKGNILERFSAQQFPDLHSELNLSSLELGDSALYFCASSVAVDWMNTEAFFGQGTRLTVV.

This clone was counted only a few times. J is TRBJ2-3 and V is TRBV5-1; TRBD2 matches at 12 bases. Germline CDR1 is SGHRS and CDR2 is YFSETQ. Losses at the gene ends were 4 bases for V and 6 bases for J; bases not matched to a gene: 9. The CDR3 length is 16 residues. The CDR3 coding sequence is TGCGCCAGCAGCACCGCGCTAGCGGGGGGGCAGGATACGCAGTATTTT. As protein: CASSTALAGGQDTQYF.

Sample share makes this clone medium-sized (0.01 to 0.1%). The V gene is TRBV12-5, the J gene TRBJ1-2; 7 bases fit TRBD1. Losses at the gene ends were 6 bases for V and 6 bases for J; bases not matched to a gene: 7. The germline V gene has CDR1 LGHNT and CDR2 FRNRAP. The CDR3 runs to 13 residues. CDR3 nucleotide sequence: TGTGCTAGTGGCCCTCGACAGGGACATGGCTACACCTTC. As protein: CASGPRQGHGYTF.

V gene TRBV18 combines with J gene TRBJ2-1; 12 nucleotides align to TRBD1. The CDR3 spans 16 residues. With V trimmed by 2 bases and J by 7 bases, 6 bases remained unmatched. Germline assignment: CDR1 KGHSH and CDR2 LQKENI. CDR3 protein: CASSPGDRGLGNEQFF. CDR3 in DNA: TGTGCCAGCTCACCAGGGGACAGGGGGCTGGGGAATGAGCAGTTCTTC. Based on the CDR3 plus reference TRBV18 and TRBJ2-1, the full variable domain is NAGVMQNPRHLVRRRGQEARLRCSPMKGHSHVYWYRQLPEEGLKFMVYLQKENIIDESGMPKERFSAEFPKEGPSILRIQQVVRGDSAAYFCASSPGDRGLGNEQFFGPGTRLTVL.

This clone has a handful of counts. The rearrangement links TRBV6-8 to TRBJ2-1, with D possibly being TRBD1 or TRBD2 (5 bases each). The V gene's germline CDR1 is MNHGY and CDR2 SAAAGT. Trimming pared 0 bases from V and 4 bases from J, leaving 13 bases between. The CDR3 length is 16 residues. The CDR3 DNA is TGTGCCAGCAGTTACTCTAGCTGGGGCGGGTACAATGAGCAGTTCTTC. It encodes CASSYSSWGGYNEQFF.

This chain connects TRBV5-1 to TRBJ2-7; 7 nucleotides align to TRBD1. CDR3 length: 15 amino acids. Germline V gene data show CDR1 as SGHRS and CDR2 as YFSETQ. The V gene end was trimmed by 3 bases and the J gene end by 0 bases; junction bases not matched to a gene: 6. This CDR3 reads CASSSDRLSSYEQYF. The CDR3 nucleotides read TGCGCCAGCAGCTCGGACAGGTTAAGCTCCTACGAGCAGTACTTC.

DNA of the CDR3: TGCGCCAGCAGCTCGACAGGAGATAGCAATCAGCCCCAGCATTTT. Encoded protein: CASSSTGDSNQPQHF. This chain joins TRBV5-1 and TRBJ1-5, with D tentatively TRBD1 (6 bases). CDR1 SGHRS and CDR2 YFSETQ come from the germline V gene. The length of the CDR3 is 15 residues. Trimming removed 3 bases at V and 0 bases at J, with 10 bases between.